What follows describes a single TCR beta chain. As yet, its antigen is unknown. The data stem from a study of blood T cells in healthy people across ages. Study-wide points: Observed TCR beta diversity showed a strong correlation with the percentage of naive T cells as measured by flow cytometry.

It was with a sample-barcoded 5' primer and a J-beta primer mix that a second PCR of roughly 6 to 12 cycles was run. TCRdb reanalysed the 5' RACE reads using MiXCR and keeps one entry per CDR3 protein. The table includes about 1 million distinct CDR3 sequences, less than 25% detected once. Trimming pared 8 bases from V and 0 bases from J, leaving 14 bases between. Per the germline V gene, CDR1 is SGHAT and CDR2 is FQNNGV. The CDR3 consists of 14 residues. These same data were also listed under a study on T cells of mothers and their children. That source reports: Study donors consisted of three healthy Caucasian mothers and their six children. Sequencing returned over 9 million TCR beta CDR3 reads per mother and 3 million to 3.5 million per child.

The chain carries TRBV11-2 and TRBJ2-7; D unclear. The sequencing input was blood. The TCR originated in a girl under 10 years old in good health. CDR3 loop: CASLPQPSSYEQYF. In nucleotides, the CDR3 is TGTGCCAGCCTTCCCCAACCCAGCTCCTACGAGCAGTACTTC.